These T cell receptor beta chains were read from a single sample in a study of tissue T cells after allogeneic stem cell transplantation. The repertoire was sequenced with immunoSEQ multiplex PCR; TCRdb's copy has only in-frame clones and lacks some. The sample has about 6,000 clones, 60% to 65% seen once; the top ten hold about 13%. The input for sequencing was duodenum tissue, taken at autopsy. The receptors were gathered from a woman aged 18 to 50 with breast cancer. The CDR3 runs from the conserved cysteine through the conserved F or W. The order of the fields is D gene, CDR3 length, clone size, J gene, V gene, CDR3 protein, CDR3 DNA. D genes are given only for firm matches. Where a row states a size, it is once, few, many or the class of an expanded clone; other rows omit it.

d_gene: NA
len: 14
abundance: NA
j_gene: TRBJ2-7
v_gene: TRBV5-1
CDR3aa: CASSLEAGAYEQYF
CDR3nt: TGCGCCAGCAGCTTGGAGGCCGGAGCCTACGAGCAGTACTTC

d_gene: TRBD2
len: 15
abundance: few
j_gene: TRBJ2-3
v_gene: TRBV6-2/TRBV6-3
CDR3aa: CASTPGGGRSDTQYF
CDR3nt: TGTGCCAGCACCCCCGGGGGGGGGCGGTCAGATACGCAGTATTTT

d_gene: NA
len: 15
abundance: NA
j_gene: TRBJ1-1
v_gene: TRBV7-8
CDR3aa: CASSLVGGMNTEAFF
CDR3nt: TGTGCCAGCAGCTTAGTAGGAGGCATGAACACTGAAGCTTTCTTT

d_gene: NA
len: 17
abundance: few
j_gene: TRBJ2-2
v_gene: TRBV5-1
CDR3aa: CASSSQAGTRETGELFF
CDR3nt: TGCGCCAGCAGCTCCCAGGCCGGGACCAGGGAGACCGGGGAGCTGTTTTTT

d_gene: NA
len: 15
abundance: NA
j_gene: TRBJ2-5
v_gene: TRBV5-1
CDR3aa: CASSDTGNPGGTQYF
CDR3nt: TGCGCCAGCAGTGATACGGGCAACCCTGGGGGGACCCAGTACTTC

d_gene: NA
len: 13
abundance: NA
j_gene: TRBJ1-5
v_gene: TRBV7-2
CDR3aa: CASSSRGNQPQHF
CDR3nt: TGTGCCAGCAGCTCCAGGGGCAATCAGCCCCAGCATTTT

d_gene: NA
len: 15
abundance: NA
j_gene: TRBJ1-3
v_gene: TRBV18
CDR3aa: CASSPSGRSGNTIYF
CDR3nt: TGTGCCAGCTCACCTTCAGGACGGTCTGGAAACACCATATATTTT

d_gene: TRBD2
len: 18
abundance: NA
j_gene: TRBJ2-5
v_gene: TRBV10-3
CDR3aa: CAISRSATLGGIQETQYF
CDR3nt: TGTGCCATCAGTAGGTCGGCTACCCTCGGGGGGATTCAAGAGACCCAGTACTTC

d_gene: NA
len: 13
abundance: NA
j_gene: TRBJ1-2
v_gene: TRBV28
CDR3aa: CASSLTGLLGYTF
CDR3nt: TGTGCCAGCAGTTTAACGGGACTGCTTGGCTACACCTTC

d_gene: NA
len: 15
abundance: NA
j_gene: TRBJ2-1
v_gene: TRBV19
CDR3aa: CASSIATRRPNEQFF
CDR3nt: TGTGCCAGTAGTATAGCGACTAGGAGGCCGAATGAGCAGTTCTTC

d_gene: NA
len: 13
abundance: NA
j_gene: TRBJ2-6
v_gene: TRBV13
CDR3aa: CASSFGRDNVLTF
CDR3nt: TGTGCCAGCAGCTTCGGACGGGACAACGTCCTGACTTTC

d_gene: NA
len: 13
abundance: NA
j_gene: TRBJ2-7
v_gene: TRBV28
CDR3aa: CASSFLGQDEQYF
CDR3nt: TGTGCCAGCAGTTTCCTGGGGCAAGACGAGCAGTACTTC

d_gene: NA
len: 10
abundance: NA
j_gene: TRBJ1-4
v_gene: TRBV2
CDR3aa: CASSSRKLFF
CDR3nt: TGTGCCAGCAGCAGTCGGAAACTGTTTTTT

d_gene: TRBD2
len: 14
abundance: NA
j_gene: TRBJ2-1
v_gene: TRBV29-1
CDR3aa: CSDTSGGIYNEQFF
CDR3nt: TGCAGCGACACTAGCGGGGGGATCTACAATGAGCAGTTCTTC

d_gene: NA
len: 11
abundance: NA
j_gene: TRBJ2-5
v_gene: TRBV30
CDR3aa: CAWSVSRTQYF
CDR3nt: TGTGCCTGGAGTGTGTCCAGGACCCAGTACTTC

d_gene: NA
len: 12
abundance: NA
j_gene: TRBJ2-7
v_gene: TRBV2
CDR3aa: CASSKGVSEQYF
CDR3nt: TGTGCCAGCAGTAAGGGGGTTAGTGAGCAGTACTTC

d_gene: TRBD1
len: 14
abundance: few
j_gene: TRBJ1-5
v_gene: TRBV7-2
CDR3aa: CASSLAGGGQPQHF
CDR3nt: TGTGCCAGCAGCTTAGCAGGGGGCGGGCAGCCCCAGCATTTT

d_gene: NA
len: 12
abundance: NA
j_gene: TRBJ1-3
v_gene: TRBV30
CDR3aa: CAWGSLRDTIYF
CDR3nt: TGTGCCTGGGGGTCATTGCGAGACACCATATATTTT

d_gene: NA
len: 13
abundance: NA
j_gene: TRBJ2-1
v_gene: TRBV19
CDR3aa: CASSIGSYHEQFF
CDR3nt: TGTGCCAGTAGTATAGGGAGTTATCATGAGCAGTTCTTC

d_gene: TRBD2
len: 21
abundance: few
j_gene: TRBJ2-1
v_gene: TRBV27
CDR3aa: CASSSQNGRLAEDSPYNEQFF
CDR3nt: TGTGCCAGCAGTTCCCAGAACGGTAGACTAGCGGAGGATAGTCCCTACAATGAGCAGTTCTTC

d_gene: TRBD2
len: 13
abundance: NA
j_gene: TRBJ2-5
v_gene: TRBV25-1
CDR3aa: CASSQLASETQYF
CDR3nt: TGTGCCAGCTCACAACTAGCGTCAGAGACCCAGTACTTC

d_gene: TRBD1
len: 14
abundance: NA
j_gene: TRBJ2-1
v_gene: TRBV11-2
CDR3aa: CASSLVGQGTEQFF
CDR3nt: TGTGCCAGCAGCTTAGTGGGACAGGGGACTGAGCAGTTCTTC

d_gene: NA
len: 16
abundance: NA
j_gene: TRBJ2-3
v_gene: TRBV4-3
CDR3aa: CASSQVYSIRTDTQYF
CDR3nt: TGCGCCAGCAGCCAAGTATACTCTATAAGGACAGATACGCAGTATTTT

d_gene: TRBD2
len: 17
abundance: NA
j_gene: TRBJ2-1
v_gene: TRBV15
CDR3aa: CATSRDGLAGAYNEQFF
CDR3nt: TGTGCCACCAGCAGAGATGGCCTAGCGGGGGCATACAATGAGCAGTTCTTC

d_gene: NA
len: 15
abundance: few
j_gene: TRBJ1-5
v_gene: TRBV10-3
CDR3aa: CAISEGQGLNQPQHF
CDR3nt: TGTGCCATCAGTGAGGGGCAGGGGTTAAATCAGCCCCAGCATTTT

d_gene: TRBD2
len: 14
abundance: NA
j_gene: TRBJ2-1
v_gene: TRBV18
CDR3aa: CASSPLAGNNEQFF
CDR3nt: TGTGCCAGCTCACCACTAGCGGGTAACAATGAGCAGTTCTTC

d_gene: NA
len: 13
abundance: NA
j_gene: TRBJ1-2
v_gene: TRBV5-1
CDR3aa: CASSLERHYGYTF
CDR3nt: TGCGCCAGCAGCTTGGAACGGCACTATGGCTACACCTTC

d_gene: NA
len: 15
abundance: NA
j_gene: TRBJ2-7
v_gene: TRBV6-2/TRBV6-3
CDR3aa: CASSLSRPNYYEQYF
CDR3nt: TGTGCCAGCAGTCTTTCCCGACCTAACTACTACGAGCAGTACTTC

d_gene: NA
len: 13
abundance: few
j_gene: TRBJ1-1
v_gene: TRBV6-5
CDR3aa: CASSTADYTEAFF
CDR3nt: TGTGCCAGCAGCACAGCAGATTACACTGAAGCTTTCTTT

d_gene: NA
len: 15
abundance: few
j_gene: TRBJ2-7
v_gene: TRBV11-2
CDR3aa: CASSSWTVLSYEQYF
CDR3nt: TGTGCCAGCAGTTCCTGGACAGTTCTTTCCTACGAGCAGTACTTC

d_gene: NA
len: 11
abundance: NA
j_gene: TRBJ2-1
v_gene: TRBV7-2
CDR3aa: CASSLDTEQFF
CDR3nt: TGTGCCAGCAGCTTAGATACAGAGCAGTTCTTC

d_gene: NA
len: 13
abundance: NA
j_gene: TRBJ2-1
v_gene: TRBV6-2/TRBV6-3
CDR3aa: CASSDGGLGKGFF
CDR3nt: TGTGCCAGCAGTGATGGGGGTTTGGGAAAAGGATTCTTC

d_gene: TRBD1
len: 17
abundance: NA
j_gene: TRBJ2-3
v_gene: TRBV5-1
CDR3aa: CASSLEQGIPLTDTQYF
CDR3nt: TGCGCCAGCAGCTTGGAACAGGGGATTCCACTCACAGATACGCAGTATTTT

d_gene: NA
len: 14
abundance: NA
j_gene: TRBJ2-2
v_gene: TRBV28
CDR3aa: CASSSDGNTGELFF
CDR3nt: TGTGCCAGCAGTTCGGACGGGAACACCGGGGAGCTGTTTTTT

d_gene: NA
len: 13
abundance: NA
j_gene: TRBJ2-7
v_gene: TRBV10-2
CDR3aa: CASSPRGEGVQYF
CDR3nt: TGCGCCAGCAGCCCCCGAGGGGAGGGGGTGCAGTACTTC

d_gene: NA
len: 15
abundance: NA
j_gene: TRBJ2-5
v_gene: TRBV5-1
CDR3aa: CASSFYRAKEETQYF
CDR3nt: TGCGCCAGCAGCTTCTACAGGGCGAAGGAAGAGACCCAGTACTTC

d_gene: TRBD2
len: 16
abundance: few
j_gene: TRBJ2-5
v_gene: TRBV6-2/TRBV6-3
CDR3aa: CASSLGLASYQETQYF
CDR3nt: TGTGCCAGCAGTTTGGGACTAGCTTCGTACCAAGAGACCCAGTACTTC

d_gene: NA
len: 13
abundance: few
j_gene: TRBJ2-1
v_gene: TRBV7-8
CDR3aa: CASSYSSYNEQFF
CDR3nt: TGTGCCAGCAGCTACAGCTCCTACAATGAGCAGTTCTTC